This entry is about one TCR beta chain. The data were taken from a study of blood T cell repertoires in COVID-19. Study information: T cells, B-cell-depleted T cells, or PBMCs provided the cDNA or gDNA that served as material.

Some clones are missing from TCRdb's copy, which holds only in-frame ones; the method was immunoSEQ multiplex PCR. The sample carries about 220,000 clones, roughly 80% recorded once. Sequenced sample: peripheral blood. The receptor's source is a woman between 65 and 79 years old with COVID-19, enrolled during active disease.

CDR3 sequence reads: CASSRDSEKLFF. The CDR3 DNA follows: TGTGCCAGCAGCCGCGATAGTGAAAAACTGTTTTTT. This chain links TRBV7-9 with TRBJ1-4; D is unresolved. V was pared by 5 bases and J by 7 bases, with 8 bases between. This CDR3 is 12 amino acids long. Germline assignment: CDR1 SEHNR and CDR2 FQNEAQ (reference sequence).